The source of this T cell receptor beta chain is a study of blood T cell repertoires in COVID-19 (dated by TCRdb to between 2020 and 2021). Background for the entire study: Samples covering the acute and convalescent phases of COVID-19 were provided by collaborators in the United States, Italy and Spain. Sample metadata almost always included a de-identified subject ID, COVID-19 status, age in years and sex. Where HLA class I and class II types were available, the types were taken from metadata supplied by the sample provider, not from assay-based typing. The dataset comprised deeply sampled blood TCRbeta repertoires from subjects exposed to, actively infected with, or recovered from COVID-19. A freely available public database, intended as a resource for researchers studying the immune response to SARS-CoV-2, is where the repertoires were released. The prospective study material was composed of cDNA or gDNA derived from T cells, B-cell-depleted T cells, or PBMCs. Samples came from the ongoing ImmuneRACE study (first 160 participants) plus 1,254 subjects from 6 global collaborators. Study-level results and caveats: Clinical and demographic metadata were provided uncurated, with the amount varying by source and participant.

TCRbeta CDR3 regions were amplified from genomic DNA using the immunoSEQ Assay, a bias-controlled multiplex PCR. Regarding the original processing steps: Within the assay, amplification of reference gene primers was used to estimate how many nucleated cells each sample contained. Sequence reads were collapsed and filtered to measure the absolute abundance of every unique TCRbeta CDR3 rearrangement. For each sample, productive Simpson clonality was calculated as the square root of Simpson's diversity index across productive rearrangements. TCRdb re-hosts the immuneACCESS table, in-frame sequences only. Its copies lack some clones; in the studies checked, an unresolved V gene accounts for under half of them, and the cause for the rest is not known. Clone size and the V and J calls come from that table; the DNA yielded D and trimming. The sample table shows 54,000 or so clones, and roughly 86% are seen once. The ten largest clones take up 20% to 25% of the sample.

With regard to this clone: Its cognate antigen has yet to be identified. Per-base qualities were not stored, and no clone one base away is much larger.

Each collaborating institution followed its own protocols to collect whole blood in K2EDTA tubes. For TCRbeta analysis, collaborators shipped samples in one of three forms: frozen whole blood, isolated PBMCs, or DNA extracted from either of those sample types. The CDR3 runs 14 amino acids, cysteine and phenylalanine included. Of all the DNA, just the CDR3 is kept, 42 bases in frame from base 1. V is reduced by 0 bases and J by 6 bases, leaving a spacing of 10 bases between them. CDR1 SGDLS and CDR2 YYNGEE are derived from the germline V gene. This receptor chain uses TRBV9 and TRBJ2-1, with a tentative D gene TRBD1 over 6 matching bases. The TCR was taken from a woman aged 80 or older with acute or convalescent COVID-19. Sample: peripheral blood. The bases are TGTGCCAGCAGCGTAGACCCACAGGGCAATGAGCAGTTCTTC. This yields the protein CASSVDPQGNEQFF.